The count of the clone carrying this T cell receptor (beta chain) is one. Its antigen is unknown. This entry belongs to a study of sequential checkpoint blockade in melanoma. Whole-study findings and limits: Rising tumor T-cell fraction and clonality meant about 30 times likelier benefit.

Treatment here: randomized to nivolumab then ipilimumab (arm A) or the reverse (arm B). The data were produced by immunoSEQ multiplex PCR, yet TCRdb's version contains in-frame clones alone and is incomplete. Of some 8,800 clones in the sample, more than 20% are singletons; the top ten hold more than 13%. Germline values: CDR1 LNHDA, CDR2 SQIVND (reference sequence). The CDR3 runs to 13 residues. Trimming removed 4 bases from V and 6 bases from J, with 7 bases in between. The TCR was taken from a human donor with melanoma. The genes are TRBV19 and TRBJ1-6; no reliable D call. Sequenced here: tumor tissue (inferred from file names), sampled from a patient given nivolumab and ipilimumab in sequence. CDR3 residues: CASSKLGNSPLHF. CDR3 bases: TGTGCCAGTAGTAAACTGGGTAATTCACCCCTCCACTTT.